The source of this TCR beta chain is a study of blood T cell repertoires in COVID-19. Overall study: Some COVID-19 samples were acute and others convalescent; all came from the United States, Italy and Spain. T cells, B-cell-depleted T cells, or PBMCs supplied cDNA or gDNA.

The V gene's germline CDR1 is LNHDA and CDR2 SQIVND (reference sequence). The CDR3 is 17 residues long. The V and J ends lost 4 bases and 8 bases respectively, with 26 bases between them. Here immunoSEQ multiplex PCR was the method, and the copy in TCRdb shows in-frame clones only, minus some. The table has about 200,000 clones, about 88% seen once; the top ten hold 10%. This TCR derives from a woman aged 50 to 65 with COVID-19, enrolled during active disease. The chain has TRBV19 and TRBJ1-2; unclear D gene. Sequenced sample: peripheral blood. The CDR3 spells CASSTQIPQLDPGGYTF. CDR3 nucleotides: TGTGCCAGTAGTACTCAAATCCCCCAGTTGGATCCGGGGGGCTACACCTTC.